The 25 T cell receptor beta chains below all came from one sample that was sequenced in a study of control samples from healthy donors and cancer patients. The repertoire was sequenced with immunoSEQ multiplex PCR; TCRdb's copy has only in-frame clones and lacks some. The table for this sample gives 150,000 to 200,000 clones. Material for sequencing was blood. These receptors all stem from a woman in her twenties or thirties in good health.

V usage is TRBV15 and J usage is TRBJ1-1, with D unclear. V lost 7 bases, J lost 0 bases, and 15 bases lay in between. The germline V gene encodes CDR1 LNHNV and CDR2 YYDKDF (reference sequence). The length of the CDR3 is 15 residues. The CDR3, as DNA: TGTGCCACCACCCAAAGCCTGGAGGTGAACACTGAAGCTTTCTTT. Protein product: CATTQSLEVNTEAFF.

This chain links TRBV6-5 with TRBJ1-1; D gene uncertain. Trimming removed 8 bases at V and 1 base at J, with 5 bases between. The CDR3 contains 11 residues. CDR1 and CDR2 from the germline V gene are MNHEY and SVGAGI. This CDR3 reads CASGSNTEAFF. The CDR3 DNA reads as TGTGCCAGCGGGTCGAACACTGAAGCTTTCTTT.

This chain uses TRBV4-1 with TRBJ2-2, with 9 bases fitting TRBD2. CDR3 length: 16 amino acids. Per germline, CDR1 MGHRA and CDR2 YSYEKL. V lost 3 bases and J lost 6; bases outside the gene matches: 8. The CDR3 loop is CASSHGAGTSSGELFF. The CDR3 DNA is TGCGCCAGCAGCCATGGAGCCGGGACTAGCTCCGGGGAGCTGTTTTTT.

The chain joins TRBV5-1 to TRBJ2-3, with TRBD1 identical over 11 bases. Trimming cost V 0 bases and J 3 bases; bases outside gene matches: 3. There are 16 residues in the CDR3. CDR1 SGHRS and CDR2 YFSETQ come from the germline V gene. For the CDR3, the DNA is TGCGCCAGCAGCTTGGGCGGGACAGGGGGGACAGATACGCAGTATTTT. Its translation is CASSLGGTGGTDTQYF.

This sequence joins TRBV7-8 and TRBJ2-6, with D possibly being TRBD2 (5 bases). The CDR3 sequence is 19 residues long. V lost 0 bases, J lost 1 base, and 16 bases lay in between. Germline CDR1 and CDR2: SGHVS and FQNEAQ. CDR3 DNA sequence: TGTGCCAGCAGCTTAGCAGGGATCCTAGGGAGATCTGGGGCCAACGTCCTGACTTTC. Translating gives CASSLAGILGRSGANVLTF.

This chain connects TRBV4-1 to TRBJ1-2, with no clear D. CDR1 MGHRA and CDR2 YSYEKL come from the germline V gene. This CDR3 is 13 amino acids long. The V end was cut by 4 bases, the J end by 3 bases, with 9 bases between. Written as DNA, the CDR3 is TGCGCCAGCAGCCCTATCCTAGACTATGGCTACACCTTC. As protein: CASSPILDYGYTF.

This chain uses TRBV7-2 with TRBJ2-3; D gene ambiguous. The germline CDR1 and CDR2 sequences are SGHTA and FQGNSA. V was trimmed by 3 bases and J by 0 bases, leaving 7 bases between them. The CDR3 is 14 residues long. CDR3 sequence (DNA): TGTGCCAGCAGCTTCTCTAGGAGCACAGATACGCAGTATTTT. This codes for CASSFSRSTDTQYF.

The rearrangement joins TRBV3-1 (or the pseudogene TRBV3-2) to TRBJ2-7, with a possible D match to TRBD2 (7 bases). Germline CDR1 and CDR2: LGHDT and YNNKEL (reference sequence). V was pared by 5 bases and J by 2 bases, with 16 bases between. The CDR3 is 15 amino acids. The CDR3 protein is CASSSSPGGPYEQYF. The CDR3 DNA follows: TGTGCCAGCAGCTCCAGCCCGGGGGGCCCCTACGAGCAGTACTTC.

V gene TRBV4-1 combines with J gene TRBJ1-2; D remains unclear. With 8 bases removed from V and 6 bases from J, the gap between germline ends came to 31 bases. Germline CDR1 is MGHRA and CDR2 is YSYEKL. The CDR3 length is 18 residues. This CDR3 is CASQTLYAGKTMRHGYTF. The CDR3, as DNA: TGCGCCAGCCAAACTCTATACGCCGGGAAAACAATGCGCCATGGCTACACCTTC.

The chain has TRBV29-1 and TRBJ1-2; TRBD1 agrees at 9 bases. The CDR3 contains 10 residues. J lost 13 bases, V lost 7 bases, and 7 bases had no gene match. Germline V lookup: CDR1 SQVTM, CDR2 ANQGSEA. CDR3 in amino acids: CSDVGQGRTF. CDR3 nucleotide sequence: TGCAGCGACGTAGGACAGGGGCGCACCTTC. Variable domain in full (rest from reference TRBV29-1 and TRBJ1-2): SAVISQKPSRDICQRGTSLTIQCQVDSQVTMMFWYRQQPGQSLTLIATANQGSEATYESGFVIDKFPISRPNLTFSTLTVSNMSPEDSSIYLCSDVGQGRTFGSGTRLTVV.

In regard to this clone: The identical CDR3 is also encoded by other nucleotide sequences in the sample. The chain recombines TRBV4-3 with TRBJ2-4; perhaps TRBD2 as D (6 bases). Germline-derived CDR1 and CDR2 are LGHNA and YSLEER. The CDR3 is made up of 15 amino acids. Trimming shortened V by 6 bases and J by 1 base, and 13 bases separated the two germline ends. The CDR3 nucleotides are TGCGCCAGCAGTCCTGAGGGGAGGGCCAAAAACATTCAGTACTTC. This codes for CASSPEGRAKNIQYF.

This sequence joins TRBV5-1 and TRBJ1-1; D remains ambiguous. The CDR3 extends over 13 amino acids. CDR1 is SGHRS, CDR2 YFSETQ, per germline. The germline V and J ends were trimmed by 0 bases and 6 bases, with 9 bases remaining between them. The CDR3 DNA reads TGCGCCAGCAGCTTGGATCGTGGCGCTGAAGCTTTCTTT. Protein sequence: CASSLDRGAEAFF.

The chain is built from TRBV28 and TRBJ1-1, with D unresolved. V lost 3 bases to trimming and J lost 9 bases, with 8 bases between them. Germline V gives CDR1 MDHEN, CDR2 SYDVKM. This CDR3 region has 11 residues. CDR3 loop: CASSFKSKAFF. The CDR3 DNA follows: TGTGCCAGCAGTTTTAAAAGTAAAGCTTTCTTT.

This chain connects TRBV21-1 to TRBJ2-2; TRBD1 is the table's D call, not checked against the DNA. TRBV21-1 is a pseudogene. This CDR3 has 17 residues. The CDR3, as DNA: TGTGCCAGCAGCAGGATATTTGGACAGGACGACACCGGGGAGCTGTTTTTT. This codes for CASSRIFGQDDTGELFF.

The CDR3: CASSLQGTGAGYTF. The CDR3 DNA is TGTGCCAGCAGCTTACAGGGGACTGGGGCTGGCTACACCTTC. The genes are TRBV7-2 and TRBJ1-2; possibly TRBD1 for D (6 bases). Trimming pared 2 bases from V and 7 bases from J, leaving 14 bases between. This CDR3 region has 14 residues. Germline V gives CDR1 SGHTA, CDR2 FQGNSA.

This chain links TRBV5-1 with TRBJ1-2; 9 positions agree with TRBD1. CDR3 size: 15 residues. With V trimmed by 4 bases and J by 8 bases, 12 bases remained unmatched. Looked up from germline, CDR1 is SGHRS and CDR2 is YFSETQ. As DNA, the CDR3 is TGCGCCAGCAGCCTGGGACAGGGAGACTTAGGAGGCTACACCTTC. Translation: CASSLGQGDLGGYTF.

V gene TRBV3-1 (or the pseudogene TRBV3-2) combines with J gene TRBJ1-2; tentatively, D is TRBD1 (6 bases). Trimming stripped 6 bases from V and 3 bases from J, with 20 bases between. CDR3 size: 16 residues. Germline CDR1 reads LGHDT; CDR2 reads YNNKEL (reference sequence). The CDR3 sequence: CASSKLTGLQYYGYTF. DNA for the CDR3: TGTGCCAGCAGTAAACTAACAGGGCTCCAGTACTATGGCTACACCTTC.

The V and J genes are TRBV5-4 and TRBJ1-2, with D possibly being TRBD1 (5 bases). The germline V and J ends were trimmed by 0 bases and 4 bases, with 10 bases remaining between them. Germline values: CDR1 SGHNT, CDR2 YYREEE (reference sequence). CDR3 length: 14 amino acids. The CDR3 reads CASSLEGTPYGYTF. CDR3 bases: TGTGCCAGCAGCTTGGAAGGGACCCCCTATGGCTACACCTTC.

V and J are TRBV6-5 and TRBJ1-2; perhaps TRBD1 as D (5 bases). CDR3 length: 12 residues. From germline, CDR1 is MNHEY and CDR2 SVGAGI. V lost 6 bases and J lost 7, with 12 bases in between. The CDR3 here is CASRPTRGGYTF. CDR3 in DNA: TGTGCCAGCAGGCCTACTAGGGGTGGCTACACCTTC.

The chain links TRBV19 to TRBJ1-1; D is ambiguous. In germline, CDR1 is LNHDA, CDR2 SQIVND (reference sequence). The CDR3 is made up of 12 amino acids. V was pared by 1 base and J by 2 bases, with 2 bases between. CDR3 DNA: TGTGCCAGTAGTATAGTTAACACTGAAGCTTTCTTT. Translated: CASSIVNTEAFF.

This sequence joins TRBV5-6 and TRBJ1-1; D is uncertain. Trimming stripped 0 bases from V and 1 base from J, with 10 bases between. Germline V gene sequence: CDR1 SGHDT, CDR2 YYEEEE. The CDR3 sequence is 15 residues long. The CDR3 DNA reads TGTGCCAGCAGCTTGGGGGTAGGGCAGAACACTGAAGCTTTCTTT. Encoded protein: CASSLGVGQNTEAFF.

This chain joins TRBV7-9 and TRBJ1-2, with D perhaps matching TRBD1 (5 bases). Trimming cost V 5 bases and J 7 bases, with 8 bases left between them. CDR1 SEHNR and CDR2 FQNEAQ come from the germline V gene (reference sequence). CDR3 length: 11 amino acids. The CDR3 spells CASSRGGGYTF. CDR3 DNA sequence: TGTGCCAGCAGCCGTGGGGGTGGCTACACCTTC.

The chain employs TRBV28 and TRBJ1-5, with D uncertain. The V gene's germline CDR1 is MDHEN and CDR2 SYDVKM. This CDR3 is built from 15 residues. Trimming pared 4 bases from V and 0 bases from J, leaving 10 bases between. The CDR3 DNA is TGTGCCAGCAGTTCTGGCGGTTATAGCAATCAGCCCCAGCATTTT. This sequence encodes CASSSGGYSNQPQHF.

This chain links TRBV5-1 with TRBJ1-1; 8 positions agree with TRBD1. This CDR3 is built from 14 residues. With 2 bases clipped from V and 3 bases from J, the junction kept 3 bases outside the gene matches. The V gene's germline CDR1 is SGHRS and CDR2 YFSETQ. CDR3 residues: CASSFSGGHTEAFF. The CDR3 bases are TGCGCCAGCAGCTTTTCAGGGGGCCACACTGAAGCTTTCTTT. Variable domain in full (rest from reference TRBV5-1 and TRBJ1-1): KAGVTQTPRYLIKTRGQQVTLSCSPISGHRSVSWYQQTPGQGLQFLFEYFSETQRNKGNFPGRFSGRQFSNSRSEMNVSTLELGDSALYLCASSFSGGHTEAFFGQGTRLTVV.

This rearrangement joins TRBV18 to TRBJ1-1, with D hard to call. Germline V gene sequence: CDR1 KGHSH, CDR2 LQKENI. Trimming stripped 5 bases from V and 1 base from J, with 5 bases between. The CDR3 loop spans 12 amino acids. The CDR3 is CASSFQNTEAFF. The CDR3 DNA reads TGTGCCAGCTCATTCCAGAACACTGAAGCTTTCTTT. Complete variable domain (other parts from reference TRBV18 and TRBJ1-1): NAGVMQNPRHLVRRRGQEARLRCSPMKGHSHVYWYRQLPEEGLKFMVYLQKENIIDESGMPKERFSAEFPKEGPSILRIQQVVRGDSAAYFCASSFQNTEAFFGQGTRLTVV.